The next 13 T cell receptor beta chains were all read from a single sample in a study of regulatory T cells in long-lasting Graves disease. Time point given: newly diagnosed GD, antithyroid drugs for less than 3 months. The TCR library was prepared using RNA isolated from PBMCs. Sequencing libraries for TCR beta were prepared with iRepertoire HTBI primers and Arm-PCR of CDR3 regions. Via MiXCR, TCRdb re-called the multiplex PCR reads, giving one row per CDR3 protein. The sample contains around 240,000 distinct CDR3 sequences, about 18% of which appear only once. In addition, the sample was reused for a study of T cells in Graves' hyperthyroidism and ophthalmopathy.

The sequenced sample was peripheral blood mononuclear cells (PBMCs), obtained at new diagnosis, from a patient treated with antithyroid drugs. The receptors shown here come from a woman aged 25 to 45 with Graves disease.

Ten or more counts support this clonotype. The chain links TRBV5-6 to TRBJ2-5; no firm D call. Trimming removed 1 base at V and 1 base at J, with 5 bases between. Germline V gene lookup returns CDR1 SGHDT and CDR2 YYEEEE. The CDR3 spans 13 residues. The CDR3 DNA follows: TGTGCCAGCAGCTTGCCCATCCAAGAGACCCAGTACTTC. This sequence encodes CASSLPIQETQYF.

This clonotype has at least ten counts. The CDR3: CASSLRADRNQPQHF. CDR3 in DNA: TGTGCCAGCTCACTAAGGGCGGATCGCAATCAGCCCCAGCATTTT. The chain uses TRBV18 and TRBJ1-5, with unresolved D. Germline V gene data show CDR1 as KGHSH and CDR2 as LQKENI. Trimming removed 4 bases at V and 2 bases at J, with 12 bases between. This CDR3 is built from 15 residues.

This clonotype was observed many times. V usage is TRBV7-9 and J usage is TRBJ2-1; D tentatively fits TRBD1 or TRBD2 (5 bases each). Germline loops: CDR1 SEHNR, CDR2 FQNEAQ (reference sequence). The CDR3 is 12 residues long. V lost 0 bases and J lost 14, with 11 bases in between. The CDR3, as DNA: TGTGCCAGCAGCTTAGCGGGGGTCGTTGAGTTCTTC. Encoded protein: CASSLAGVVEFF. The full variable domain, rest sourced from reference TRBV7-9 and TRBJ2-1, is DTGVSQNPRHKITKRGQNVTFRCDPISEHNRLYWYRQTLGQGPEFLTYFQNEAQLEKSRLLSDRFSAERPKGSFSTLEIQRTEQGDSAMYLCASSLAGVVEFFGPGTRLTVL.

The chain couples TRBV27 to TRBJ2-6; no clear D gene. The V end was cut by 2 bases, the J end by 0 bases, with 11 bases between. The CDR3 sequence is 17 residues long. Per the germline V gene, CDR1 is MNHEY and CDR2 is SMNVEV (reference sequence). CDR3 region: CASSLGSPTSGANVLTF. In nucleotides, the CDR3 is TGTGCCAGCAGTTTAGGTTCCCCTACCTCTGGGGCCAACGTCCTGACTTTC.

This clonotype was seen many times. The genes are TRBV7-8 and TRBJ1-1, with D hard to call. CDR1 is SGHVS, CDR2 FQNEAQ, per germline. V lost 4 bases and J lost 4, with 7 bases in between. The CDR3 is made up of 12 amino acids. This CDR3 is CASSSRTTEAFF. CDR3 coding DNA: TGTGCCAGCAGCTCAAGGACCACTGAAGCTTTCTTT.

This clonotype was observed a few times. This chain uses TRBV19 with TRBJ1-5, with D unclear. V lost 5 bases to trimming and J lost 7 bases, with 12 bases between them. The CDR3 has 13 residues. The germline gives CDR1 LNHDA, CDR2 SQIVND (reference sequence). The CDR3 region is CASSPSHLQPQHF. DNA of the CDR3: TGTGCCAGTAGTCCATCTCACTTGCAGCCCCAGCATTTT.

This clonotype was detected ten times or more. CDR3 in DNA: TGTGCCAGCTCACTTGGGACAGGGGTAGTTAATCAGCCCCAGCATTTT. Encoded protein: CASSLGTGVVNQPQHF. V and J are TRBV18 and TRBJ1-5, with TRBD1 matching over 10 bases. The trim removed 4 bases at V and 4 bases at J, leaving 7 bases unmatched. The CDR3 runs 16 residues. The germline CDR1 and CDR2 sequences are KGHSH and LQKENI.

As to this clonotype: No conserved phenylalanine or tryptophan is present at the end of the CDR3, so a read error is the likely explanation. This sequence joins TRBV4-1 and TRBJ1-1; TRBD1 aligns across 7 bases. Unmatched junction bases numbered 4, after V lost 2 bases and J lost 4 bases. Germline loops: CDR1 MGHRA, CDR2 YSYEKL. The CDR3 sequence is 14 residues long. The CDR3 loop reads CASSQLGGGTEAFS. The CDR3 DNA follows: TGCGCCAGCAGCCAACTAGGGGGCGGCACTGAAGCTTTCTCT.

Ten or more counts support this clonotype. The chain employs TRBV6-1 and TRBJ1-2; D gene ambiguous. This CDR3 comprises 14 residues. The germline CDR1 and CDR2 sequences are MNHNS and SASEGT. Trimming stripped 7 bases from V and 4 bases from J, with 16 bases between. CDR3 protein: CASKVSLLAYGYTF. CDR3 coding DNA: TGTGCCAGCAAAGTCAGCCTTTTAGCCTATGGCTACACCTTC.

This clonotype occurred many times. V usage is TRBV3-1 and J usage is TRBJ1-1, with TRBD1 matching over 10 bases. V shed 4 bases and J 2 bases; nucleotides not matched to a gene: 1. The CDR3 sequence is 14 residues long. The germline V gene has CDR1 LGHDT and CDR2 YNNKEL (reference sequence). The DNA of the CDR3 is TGTGCCAGCAGCCGGGACAGGGGAAACACTGAAGCTTTCTTT. Translating gives CASSRDRGNTEAFF. The full variable domain, in which reference TRBV3-1 and TRBJ1-1 provide the parts outside the CDR3, is DTAVSQTPKYLVTQMGNDKSIKCEQNLGHDTMYWYKQDSKKFLKIMFSYNNKELIINETVPNRFSPKSPDKAHLNLHINSLELGDSAVYFCASSRDRGNTEAFFGQGTRLTVV.

This clonotype was recorded many times. The rearrangement joins TRBV11-2 to TRBJ2-2; D possibly uses TRBD1 or TRBD2 (6 bases each). The CDR3 is made up of 16 amino acids. Deletions cut 3 bases from V and 8 bases from J, with 19 bases between. CDR1 and CDR2 from the germline V gene are SGHAT and FQNNGV. The CDR3 region is CASSLATRGLAGELFF. In DNA, the CDR3 is TGTGCCAGCAGCTTGGCCACCAGGGGACTGGCTGGGGAGCTGTTTTTT.

This clonotype showed up many times. V is TRBV7-2 and J is TRBJ2-5; TRBD1 is a possible D gene (6 bases). The germline V and J ends were trimmed by 7 bases and 3 bases, with 15 bases remaining between them. The CDR3 consists of 14 residues. CDR1 is SGHTA and CDR2 is FQGNSA in the germline V gene. Here the CDR3 reads CASTLGAGEETQYF. In DNA form, the CDR3 reads TGTGCCAGCACCCTTGGGGCAGGGGAAGAGACCCAGTACTTC.

In its sample, this clonotype was seen many times. The rearrangement joins TRBV4-1 to TRBJ1-2; D remains unclear. This CDR3 has 14 residues. V shed 2 bases and J shed 3 bases, with 10 bases lying between them. The germline V gene encodes CDR1 MGHRA and CDR2 YSYEKL. The CDR3 region is CASSQPLNDYGYTF. The CDR3 DNA reads TGCGCCAGCAGCCAACCGCTGAACGACTATGGCTACACCTTC.